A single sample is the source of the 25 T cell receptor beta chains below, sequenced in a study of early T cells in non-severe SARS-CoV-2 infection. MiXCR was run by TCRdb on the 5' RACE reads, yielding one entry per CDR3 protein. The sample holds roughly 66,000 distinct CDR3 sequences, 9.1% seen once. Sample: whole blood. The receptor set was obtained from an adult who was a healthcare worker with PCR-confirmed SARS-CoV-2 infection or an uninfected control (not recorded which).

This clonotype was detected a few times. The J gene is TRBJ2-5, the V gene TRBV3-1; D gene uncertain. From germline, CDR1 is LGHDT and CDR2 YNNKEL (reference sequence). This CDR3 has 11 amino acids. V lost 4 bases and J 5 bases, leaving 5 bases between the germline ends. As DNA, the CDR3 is TGTGCCAGCAGCCCACGGGAGACCCAGTACTTC. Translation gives CASSPRETQYF.

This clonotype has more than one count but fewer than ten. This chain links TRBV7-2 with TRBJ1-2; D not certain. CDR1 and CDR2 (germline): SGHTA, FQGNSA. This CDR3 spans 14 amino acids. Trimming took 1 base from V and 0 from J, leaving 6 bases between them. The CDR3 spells CASSLGDTNYGYTF. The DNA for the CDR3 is TGTGCCAGCAGCTTAGGCGACACTAACTATGGCTACACCTTC.

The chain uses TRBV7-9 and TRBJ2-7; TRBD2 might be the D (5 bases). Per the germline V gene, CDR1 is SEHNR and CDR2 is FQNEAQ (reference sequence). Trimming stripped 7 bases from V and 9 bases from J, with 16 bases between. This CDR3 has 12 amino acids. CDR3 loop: CASTPGSSGQYF. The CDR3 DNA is TGTGCCAGCACCCCGGGATCCTCGGGGCAGTACTTC.

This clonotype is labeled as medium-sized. DNA of the CDR3: TGCAGTGCTAACCAGGGTGTTGCTGAAGCTTTCTTT. It yields the protein CSANQGVAEAFF. The V call is TRBV20-1, the J call TRBJ1-1; maybe TRBD1 (5 bases). Trimming took off 4 bases at V and 6 bases at J, with 12 bases between the two ends. The CDR3 length is 12 residues. Per germline, CDR1 DFQATT and CDR2 SNEGSKA (reference sequence).

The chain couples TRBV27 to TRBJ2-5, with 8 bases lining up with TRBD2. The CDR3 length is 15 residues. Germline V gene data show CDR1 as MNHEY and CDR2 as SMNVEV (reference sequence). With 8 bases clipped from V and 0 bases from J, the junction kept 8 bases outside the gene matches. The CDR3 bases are TGTGCCAGCTCCCGAGCGGGGGCGTACCAAGAGACCCAGTACTTC. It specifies CASSRAGAYQETQYF.

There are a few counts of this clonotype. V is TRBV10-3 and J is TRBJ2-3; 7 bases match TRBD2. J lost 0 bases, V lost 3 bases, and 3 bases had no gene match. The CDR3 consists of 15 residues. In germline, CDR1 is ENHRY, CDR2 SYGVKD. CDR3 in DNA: TGTGCCATCAGTGAAAATAGCGGGAGCACAGATACGCAGTATTTT. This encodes CAISENSGSTDTQYF.

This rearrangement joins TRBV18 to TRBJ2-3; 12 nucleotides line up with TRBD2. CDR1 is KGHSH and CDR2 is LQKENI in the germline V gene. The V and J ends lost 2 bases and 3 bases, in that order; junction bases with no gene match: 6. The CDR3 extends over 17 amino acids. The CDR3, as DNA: TGTGCCAGCTCACCAAGCCTAGCGGGAGGGCTAACAGATACGCAGTATTTT. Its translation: CASSPSLAGGLTDTQYF. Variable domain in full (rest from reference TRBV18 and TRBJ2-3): NAGVMQNPRHLVRRRGQEARLRCSPMKGHSHVYWYRQLPEEGLKFMVYLQKENIIDESGMPKERFSAEFPKEGPSILRIQQVVRGDSAAYFCASSPSLAGGLTDTQYFGPGTRLTVL.

The chain's CDR3 is CASSLADRGSSPLHF. CDR3 nucleotides: TGTGCCAGCAGTTTAGCAGACAGGGGTAGTTCACCCCTCCACTTT. The chain employs TRBV12-3 or TRBV12-4 and TRBJ1-6; 8 bases fit TRBD1. The CDR3 consists of 15 residues. Trimming at V came to 0 bases and at J to 9 bases, leaving 4 bases not matched to a gene.

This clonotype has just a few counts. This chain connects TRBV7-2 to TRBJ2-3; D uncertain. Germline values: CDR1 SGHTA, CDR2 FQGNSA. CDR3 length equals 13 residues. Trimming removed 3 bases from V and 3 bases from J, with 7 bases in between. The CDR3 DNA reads TGTGCCAGCAGCTTCATCCTTACAGATACGCAGTATTTT. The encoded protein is CASSFILTDTQYF. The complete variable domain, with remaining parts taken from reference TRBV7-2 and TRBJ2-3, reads GAGVSQSPSNKVTEKGKDVELRCDPISGHTALYWYRQSLGQGLEFLIYFQGNSAPDKSGLPSDRFSAERTGGSVSTLTIQRTQQEDSAVYLCASSFILTDTQYFGPGTRLTVL.

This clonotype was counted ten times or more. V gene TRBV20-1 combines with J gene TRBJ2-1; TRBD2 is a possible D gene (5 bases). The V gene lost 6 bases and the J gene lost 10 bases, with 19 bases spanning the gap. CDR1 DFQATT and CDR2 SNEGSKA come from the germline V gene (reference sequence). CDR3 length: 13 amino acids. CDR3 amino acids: CSAPAAVGREQFF. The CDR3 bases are TGCAGTGCCCCTGCAGCGGTGGGTCGGGAGCAGTTCTTC.

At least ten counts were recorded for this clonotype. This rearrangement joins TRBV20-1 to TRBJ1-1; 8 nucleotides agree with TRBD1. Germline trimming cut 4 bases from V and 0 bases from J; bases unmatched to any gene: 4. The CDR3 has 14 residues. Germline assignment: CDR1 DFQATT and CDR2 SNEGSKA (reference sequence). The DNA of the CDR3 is TGCAGTGCTAACAGACAGGGGATGAACACTGAAGCTTTCTTT. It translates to CSANRQGMNTEAFF.

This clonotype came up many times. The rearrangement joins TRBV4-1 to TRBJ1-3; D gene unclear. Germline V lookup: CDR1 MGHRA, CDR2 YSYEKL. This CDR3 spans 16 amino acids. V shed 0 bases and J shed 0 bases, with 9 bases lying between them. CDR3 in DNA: TGCGCCAGCAGCCAAGAAAAAGGCAGCTCTGGAAACACCATATATTTT. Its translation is CASSQEKGSSGNTIYF.

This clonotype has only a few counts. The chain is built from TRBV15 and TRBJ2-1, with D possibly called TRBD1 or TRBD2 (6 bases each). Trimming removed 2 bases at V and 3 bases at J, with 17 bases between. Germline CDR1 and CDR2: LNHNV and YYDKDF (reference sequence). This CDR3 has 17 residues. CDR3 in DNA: TGTGCCACCAGCAGAACCCCGGGGGCTAGCATCTACAATGAGCAGTTCTTC. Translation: CATSRTPGASIYNEQFF. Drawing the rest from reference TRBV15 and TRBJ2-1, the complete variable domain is DAMVIQNPRYQVTQFGKPVTLSCSQTLNHNVMYWYQQKSSQAPKLLFHYYDKDFNNEADTPDNFQSRRPNTSFCFLDIRSPGLGDTAMYLCATSRTPGASIYNEQFFGPGTRLTVL.

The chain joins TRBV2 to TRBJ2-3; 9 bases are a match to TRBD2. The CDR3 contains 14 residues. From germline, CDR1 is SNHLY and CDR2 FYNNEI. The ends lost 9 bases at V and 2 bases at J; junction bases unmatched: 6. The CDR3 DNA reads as TGTGCCAGTACTATAGCGGGAGTCACAGATACGCAGTATTTT. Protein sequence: CASTIAGVTDTQYF.

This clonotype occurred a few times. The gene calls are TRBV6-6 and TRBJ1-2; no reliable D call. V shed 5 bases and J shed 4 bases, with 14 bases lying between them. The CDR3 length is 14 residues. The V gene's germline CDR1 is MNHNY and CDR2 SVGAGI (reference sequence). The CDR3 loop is CASSPGSRGYGYTF. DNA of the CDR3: TGTGCCAGCAGTCCCGGCAGCCGGGGCTATGGCTACACCTTC.

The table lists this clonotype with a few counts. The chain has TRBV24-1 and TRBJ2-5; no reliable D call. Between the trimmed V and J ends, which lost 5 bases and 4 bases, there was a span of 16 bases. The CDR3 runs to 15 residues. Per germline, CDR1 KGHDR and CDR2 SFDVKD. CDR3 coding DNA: TGTGCCACCAGTGGTGCCGGAAGTCAGCGAGAGACCCAGTACTTC. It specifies CATSGAGSQRETQYF.

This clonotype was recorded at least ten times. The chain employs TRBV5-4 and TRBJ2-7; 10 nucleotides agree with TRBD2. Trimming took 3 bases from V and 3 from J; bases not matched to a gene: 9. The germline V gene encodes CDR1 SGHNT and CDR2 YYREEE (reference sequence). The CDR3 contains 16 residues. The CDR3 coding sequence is TGTGCCAGCAGCTCCCTTACTAGCGGGGTTTTCTACGAGCAGTACTTC. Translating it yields CASSSLTSGVFYEQYF.

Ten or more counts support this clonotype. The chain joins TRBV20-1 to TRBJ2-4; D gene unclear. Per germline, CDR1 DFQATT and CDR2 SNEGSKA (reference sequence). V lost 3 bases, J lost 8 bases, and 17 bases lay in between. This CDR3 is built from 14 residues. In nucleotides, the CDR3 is TGCAGTGCTAGCGAGCCCGAGTTGAGATACATTCAGTACTTC. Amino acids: CSASEPELRYIQYF.

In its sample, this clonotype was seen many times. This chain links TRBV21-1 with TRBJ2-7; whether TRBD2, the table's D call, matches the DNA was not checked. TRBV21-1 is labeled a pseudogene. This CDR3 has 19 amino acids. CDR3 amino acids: CASSTKGKLAGGELYEQYF. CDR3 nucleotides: TGTGCCAGCAGCACAAAGGGGAAACTAGCGGGAGGCGAACTCTACGAGCAGTACTTC.

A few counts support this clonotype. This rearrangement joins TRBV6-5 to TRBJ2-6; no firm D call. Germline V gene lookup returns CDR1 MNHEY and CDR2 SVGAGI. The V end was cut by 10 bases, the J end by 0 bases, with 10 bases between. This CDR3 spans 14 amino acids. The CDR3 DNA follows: TGTGCCACCCAAACCCCCTCTGGGGCCAACGTCCTGACTTTC. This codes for CATQTPSGANVLTF.

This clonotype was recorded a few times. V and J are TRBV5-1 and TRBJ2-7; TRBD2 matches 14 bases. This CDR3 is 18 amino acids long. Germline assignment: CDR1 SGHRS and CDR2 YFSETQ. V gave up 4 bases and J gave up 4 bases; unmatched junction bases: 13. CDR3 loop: CASSTGTSGSSMPYEQYF. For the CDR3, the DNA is TGCGCCAGCAGCACTGGGACTAGCGGGAGCTCGATGCCGTACGAGCAGTACTTC. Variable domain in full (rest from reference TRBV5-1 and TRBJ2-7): KAGVTQTPRYLIKTRGQQVTLSCSPISGHRSVSWYQQTPGQGLQFLFEYFSETQRNKGNFPGRFSGRQFSNSRSEMNVSTLELGDSALYLCASSTGTSGSSMPYEQYFGPGTRLTVT.

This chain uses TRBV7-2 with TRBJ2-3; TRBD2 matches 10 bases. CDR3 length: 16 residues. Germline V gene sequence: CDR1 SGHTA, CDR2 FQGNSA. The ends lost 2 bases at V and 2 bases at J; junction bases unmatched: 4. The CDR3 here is CASSLHLAGVTDTQYF. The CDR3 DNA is TGTGCCAGCAGCTTACACCTAGCGGGAGTCACAGATACGCAGTATTTT.

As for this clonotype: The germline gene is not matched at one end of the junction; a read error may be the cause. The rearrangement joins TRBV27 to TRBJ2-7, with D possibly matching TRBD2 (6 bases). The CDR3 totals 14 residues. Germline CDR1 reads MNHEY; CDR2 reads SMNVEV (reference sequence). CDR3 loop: CASSLSWGRYEQYF. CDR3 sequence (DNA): TGTGCCAGCAGTCTATCGTGGGGGAGGTACGAGCAGTACTTC.

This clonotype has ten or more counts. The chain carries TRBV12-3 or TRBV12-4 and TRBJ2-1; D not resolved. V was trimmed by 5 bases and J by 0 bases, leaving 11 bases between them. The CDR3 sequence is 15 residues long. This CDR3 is CASSLRVSSYNEQFF. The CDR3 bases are TGTGCCAGCAGTCTCCGGGTCTCCTCCTACAATGAGCAGTTCTTC.

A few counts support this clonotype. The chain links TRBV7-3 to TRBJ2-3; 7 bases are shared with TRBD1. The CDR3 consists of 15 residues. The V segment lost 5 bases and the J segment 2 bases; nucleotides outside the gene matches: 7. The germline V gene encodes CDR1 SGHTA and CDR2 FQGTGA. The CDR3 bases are TGTGCCAGCAGCCCTAAAGGGACAGACACAGATACGCAGTATTTT. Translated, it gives CASSPKGTDTDTQYF.